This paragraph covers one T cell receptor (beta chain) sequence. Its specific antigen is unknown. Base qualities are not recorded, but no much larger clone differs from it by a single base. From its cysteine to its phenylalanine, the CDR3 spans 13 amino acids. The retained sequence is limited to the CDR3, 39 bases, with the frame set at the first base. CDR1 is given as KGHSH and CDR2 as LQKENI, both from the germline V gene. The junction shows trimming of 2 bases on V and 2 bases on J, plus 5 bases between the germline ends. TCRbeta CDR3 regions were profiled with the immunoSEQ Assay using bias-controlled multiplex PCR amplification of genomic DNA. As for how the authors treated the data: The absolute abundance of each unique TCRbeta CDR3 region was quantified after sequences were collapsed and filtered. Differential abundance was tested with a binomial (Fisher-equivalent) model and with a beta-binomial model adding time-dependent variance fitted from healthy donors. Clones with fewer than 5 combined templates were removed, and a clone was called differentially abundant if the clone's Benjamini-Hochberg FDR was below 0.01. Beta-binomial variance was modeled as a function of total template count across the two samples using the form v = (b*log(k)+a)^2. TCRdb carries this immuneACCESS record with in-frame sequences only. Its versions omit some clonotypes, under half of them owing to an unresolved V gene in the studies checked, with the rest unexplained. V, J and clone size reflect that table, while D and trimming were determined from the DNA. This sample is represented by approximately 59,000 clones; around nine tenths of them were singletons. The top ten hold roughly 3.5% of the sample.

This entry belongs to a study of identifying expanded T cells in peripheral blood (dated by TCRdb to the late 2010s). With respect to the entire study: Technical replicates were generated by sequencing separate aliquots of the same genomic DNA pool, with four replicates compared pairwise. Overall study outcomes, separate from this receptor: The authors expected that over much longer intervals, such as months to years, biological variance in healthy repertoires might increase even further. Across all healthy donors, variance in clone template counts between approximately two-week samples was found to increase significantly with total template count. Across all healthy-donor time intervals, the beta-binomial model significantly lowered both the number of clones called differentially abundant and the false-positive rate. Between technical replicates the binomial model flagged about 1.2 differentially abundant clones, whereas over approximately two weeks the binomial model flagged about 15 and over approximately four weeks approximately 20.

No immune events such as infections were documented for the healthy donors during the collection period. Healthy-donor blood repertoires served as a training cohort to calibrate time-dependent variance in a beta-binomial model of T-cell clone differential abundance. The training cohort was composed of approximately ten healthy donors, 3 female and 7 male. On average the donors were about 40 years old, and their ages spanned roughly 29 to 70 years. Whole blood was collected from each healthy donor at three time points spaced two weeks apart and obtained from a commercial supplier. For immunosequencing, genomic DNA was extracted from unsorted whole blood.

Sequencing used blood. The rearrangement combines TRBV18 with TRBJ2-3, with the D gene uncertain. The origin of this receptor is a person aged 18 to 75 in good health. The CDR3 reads CASSPWDTDTQYF. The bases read TGTGCCAGCTCACCATGGGACACAGATACGCAGTATTTT.